A single TCR beta chain is shown here with its context. Sequenced by immunoSEQ multiplex PCR; TCRdb stores in-frame clones only, minus some. In the table there are over 150,000 clones, 77% of which are singletons. The record originates from a study of blood T cell repertoires in COVID-19. Study summary: COVID-19 samples collected from the United States, Italy and Spain covered acute and convalescent phases. T cells, B-cell-depleted T cells, or PBMCs supplied cDNA or gDNA.

This CDR3 has 14 residues. Losses at the gene ends were 3 bases for V and 9 bases for J; bases not matched to a gene: 8. Germline V gene data show CDR1 as KGHSH and CDR2 as LQKENI. This chain joins TRBV18 and TRBJ2-3, with TRBD2 matching 8 bases. This TCR came from a man in his 70s with acute or convalescent COVID-19. The sequencing sample was made of peripheral blood. The CDR3 nucleotides are TGTGCCAGCTCACCCTCAACTGCGGGAGGCACGCAGTATTTT. This codes for CASSPSTAGGTQYF. Looking up the rest from reference TRBV18 and TRBJ2-3 gives the full variable domain: NAGVMQNPRHLVRRRGQEARLRCSPMKGHSHVYWYRQLPEEGLKFMVYLQKENIIDESGMPKERFSAEFPKEGPSILRIQQVVRGDSAAYFCASSPSTAGGTQYFGPGTRLTVL.